This T cell receptor (beta chain) came from a study of CD8+ T cells in alopecia areata. The overall study: Each day, treated patients took oral tofacitinib twice, at 5 to 10 mg per dose.

Study-wide results and caveats: Relative to normal scalp, lesional scalp, especially alopecia totalis/universalis, showed higher clonality.

This clone was observed a single time. Its antigen remains unidentified. As the sequencing template, cDNA was produced by extracting RNA and reverse transcribing it. Measured with immunoSEQ multiplex PCR; TCRdb has only the in-frame clones, and not every one. The sample lists 150,000 or so clones, around 87% occurring once. Treatment in this sample: oral pan-JAK inhibitor, 5-10 mg twice daily. Lesional scalp punch biopsies and peripheral blood came from alopecia areata patients. The receptor's source is a human donor with alopecia areata. The sample consisted of CD8+ T cells sorted from blood, taken at week 4, from a patient treated with tofacitinib.

Written as DNA, the CDR3 is TGTGCCAGCAGTGAGATTAGCGGGACCTACGAGCAGTACTTC. It encodes CASSEISGTYEQYF. The chain couples TRBV2 to TRBJ2-7; 8 bases fit TRBD2. The length of the CDR3 is 14 residues. The germline V gene has CDR1 SNHLY and CDR2 FYNNEI. V was pared by 3 bases and J by 2 bases, with 3 bases of the junction left unmatched.